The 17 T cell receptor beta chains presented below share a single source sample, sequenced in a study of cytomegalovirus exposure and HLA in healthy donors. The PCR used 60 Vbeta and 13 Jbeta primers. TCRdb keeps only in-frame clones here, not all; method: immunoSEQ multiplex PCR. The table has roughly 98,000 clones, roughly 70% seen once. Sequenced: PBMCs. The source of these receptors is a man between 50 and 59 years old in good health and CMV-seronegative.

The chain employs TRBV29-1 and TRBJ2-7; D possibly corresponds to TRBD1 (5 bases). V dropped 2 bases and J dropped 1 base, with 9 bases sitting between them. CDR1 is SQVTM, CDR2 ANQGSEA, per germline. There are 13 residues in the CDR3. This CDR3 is CSVELGVSYEQYF. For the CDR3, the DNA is TGCAGCGTTGAACTAGGGGTGTCCTACGAGCAGTACTTC.

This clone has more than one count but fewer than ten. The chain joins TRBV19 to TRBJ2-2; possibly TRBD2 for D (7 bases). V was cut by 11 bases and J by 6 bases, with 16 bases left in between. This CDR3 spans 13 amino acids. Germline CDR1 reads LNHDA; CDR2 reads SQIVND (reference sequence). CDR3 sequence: CAVRRGGSGELFF. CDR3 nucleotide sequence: TGTGCCGTAAGGAGGGGGGGATCCGGGGAGCTGTTTTTT.

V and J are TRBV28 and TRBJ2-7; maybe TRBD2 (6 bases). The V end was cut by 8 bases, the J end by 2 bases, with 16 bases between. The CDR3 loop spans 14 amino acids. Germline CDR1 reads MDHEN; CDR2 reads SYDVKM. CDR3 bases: TGTGCCAGCTCACCGGGGGTATTCCCCTACGAGCAGTACTTC. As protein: CASSPGVFPYEQYF.

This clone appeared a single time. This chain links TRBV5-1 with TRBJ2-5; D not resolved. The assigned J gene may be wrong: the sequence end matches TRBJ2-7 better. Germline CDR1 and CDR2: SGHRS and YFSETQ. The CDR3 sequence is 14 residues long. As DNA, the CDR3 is TGCGCCAGCAGCTTGGATGGGCTTCCCTACGAGCAGTACTTC. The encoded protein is CASSLDGLPYEQYF.

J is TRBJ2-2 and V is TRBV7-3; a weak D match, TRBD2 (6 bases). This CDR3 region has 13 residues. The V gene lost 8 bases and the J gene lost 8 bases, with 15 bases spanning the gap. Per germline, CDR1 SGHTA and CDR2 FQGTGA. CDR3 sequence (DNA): TGTGCCAGCGCCAAAAGGGCGGGAGGGGAGCTGTTTTTT. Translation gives CASAKRAGGELFF. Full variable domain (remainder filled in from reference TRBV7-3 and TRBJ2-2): GAGVSQTPSNKVTEKGKYVELRCDPISGHTALYWYRQSLGQGPEFLIYFQGTGAADDSGLPNDRFFAVRPEGSVSTLKIQRTERGDSAVYLCASAKRAGGELFFGEGSRLTVL.

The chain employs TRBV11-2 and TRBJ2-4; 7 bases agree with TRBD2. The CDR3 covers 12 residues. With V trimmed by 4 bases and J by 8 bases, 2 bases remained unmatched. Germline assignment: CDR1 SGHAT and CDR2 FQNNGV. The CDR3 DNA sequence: TGTGCCAGCAGCTGGGGGGGGGACATTCAGTACTTC. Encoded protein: CASSWGGDIQYF.

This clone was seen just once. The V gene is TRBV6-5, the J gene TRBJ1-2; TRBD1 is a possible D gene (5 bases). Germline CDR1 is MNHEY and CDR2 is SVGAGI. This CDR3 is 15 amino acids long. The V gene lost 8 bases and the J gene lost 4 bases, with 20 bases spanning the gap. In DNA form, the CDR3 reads TGTGCCAGCCATGGGGCGAACAGGCCCCCCTATGGCTACACCTTC. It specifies CASHGANRPPYGYTF.

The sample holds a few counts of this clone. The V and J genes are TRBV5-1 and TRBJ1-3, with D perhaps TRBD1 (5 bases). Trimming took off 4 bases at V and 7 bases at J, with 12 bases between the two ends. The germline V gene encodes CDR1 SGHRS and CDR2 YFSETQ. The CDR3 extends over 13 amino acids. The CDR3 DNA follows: TGCGCCAGCAGCCCTAGGGAGGGGAACACCATATATTTT. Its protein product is CASSPREGNTIYF.

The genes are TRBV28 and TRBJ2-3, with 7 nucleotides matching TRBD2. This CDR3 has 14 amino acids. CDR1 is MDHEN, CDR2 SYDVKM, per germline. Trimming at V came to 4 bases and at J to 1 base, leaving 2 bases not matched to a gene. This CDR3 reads CASSWGGGTDTQYF. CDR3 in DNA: TGTGCCAGCAGTTGGGGGGGAGGCACAGATACGCAGTATTTT.

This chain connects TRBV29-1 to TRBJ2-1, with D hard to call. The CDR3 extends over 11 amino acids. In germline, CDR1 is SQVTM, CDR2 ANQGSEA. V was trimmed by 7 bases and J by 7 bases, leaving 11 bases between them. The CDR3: CSARSRNEQFF. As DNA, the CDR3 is TGCAGCGCCCGCTCGAGAAATGAGCAGTTCTTC.

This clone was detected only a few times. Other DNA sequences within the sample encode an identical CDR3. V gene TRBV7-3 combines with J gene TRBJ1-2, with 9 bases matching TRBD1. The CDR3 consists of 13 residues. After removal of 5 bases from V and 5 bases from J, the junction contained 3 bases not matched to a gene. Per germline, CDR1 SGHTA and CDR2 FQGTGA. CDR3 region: CASSPGTGYGYTF. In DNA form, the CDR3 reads TGTGCCAGCAGCCCGGGGACAGGGTATGGCTACACCTTC. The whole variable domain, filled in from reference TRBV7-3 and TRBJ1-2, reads GAGVSQTPSNKVTEKGKYVELRCDPISGHTALYWYRQSLGQGPEFLIYFQGTGAADDSGLPNDRFFAVRPEGSVSTLKIQRTERGDSAVYLCASSPGTGYGYTFGSGTRLTVV.

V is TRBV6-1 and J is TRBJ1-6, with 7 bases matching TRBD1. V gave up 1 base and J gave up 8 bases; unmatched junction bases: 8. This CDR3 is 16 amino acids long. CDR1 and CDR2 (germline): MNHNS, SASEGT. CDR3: CASSEDIDRADSPLHF. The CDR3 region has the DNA TGTGCCAGCAGTGAAGATATCGACAGGGCGGATTCACCCCTCCACTTT.

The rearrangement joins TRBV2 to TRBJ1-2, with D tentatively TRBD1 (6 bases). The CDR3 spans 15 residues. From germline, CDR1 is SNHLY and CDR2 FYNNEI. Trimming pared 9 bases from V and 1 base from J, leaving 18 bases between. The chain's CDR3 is CASRPGQNLNYGYTF. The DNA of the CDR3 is TGTGCCAGTCGCCCTGGACAGAATCTTAACTATGGCTACACCTTC.

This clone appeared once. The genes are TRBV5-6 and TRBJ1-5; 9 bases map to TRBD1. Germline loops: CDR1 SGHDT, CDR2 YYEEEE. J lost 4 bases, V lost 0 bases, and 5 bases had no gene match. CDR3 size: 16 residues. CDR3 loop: CASSLGNRGPNQPQHF. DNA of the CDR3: TGTGCCAGCAGCTTGGGCAACAGGGGGCCAAATCAGCCCCAGCATTTT.

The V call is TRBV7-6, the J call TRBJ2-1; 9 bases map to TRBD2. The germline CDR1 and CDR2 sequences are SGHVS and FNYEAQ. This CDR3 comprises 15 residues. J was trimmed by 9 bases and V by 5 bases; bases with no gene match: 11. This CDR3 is CASSPSLSGSSEQFF. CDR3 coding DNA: TGTGCCAGCAGCCCGTCCCTTAGCGGGAGTTCTGAGCAGTTCTTC.

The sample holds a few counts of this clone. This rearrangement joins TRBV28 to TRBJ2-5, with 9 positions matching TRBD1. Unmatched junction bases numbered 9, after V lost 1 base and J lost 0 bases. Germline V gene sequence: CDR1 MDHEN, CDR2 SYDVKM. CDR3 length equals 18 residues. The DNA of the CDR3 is TGTGCCAGCAGTTTATCTTACCGGGACAGGGAAGACCAAGAGACCCAGTACTTC. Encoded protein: CASSLSYRDREDQETQYF.

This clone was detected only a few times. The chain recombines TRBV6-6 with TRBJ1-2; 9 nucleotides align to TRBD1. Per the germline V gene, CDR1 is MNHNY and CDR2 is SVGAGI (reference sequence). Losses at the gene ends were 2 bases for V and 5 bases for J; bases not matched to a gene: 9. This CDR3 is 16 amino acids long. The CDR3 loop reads CASSYLPGTGRYGYTF. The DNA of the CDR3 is TGTGCCAGCAGTTACCTACCCGGGACAGGGCGATATGGCTACACCTTC.